The present T cell receptor beta chain was sequenced within a study of beta chain features in type 1 diabetes. Study outcomes and limitations: Patients showed naive, central memory and Treg TCRB repertoires that appeared more similar than those of healthy donors. Within each of all four CD4+ subsets, Type 1 diabetes patients had TCRB CDR3s that were moderately but significantly shorter.

One heparinised draw, averaging roughly 0.12 L, was taken per donor. Expressed TCRB transcripts were sequenced, since all the RNA that had been isolated was reverse transcribed. This table comes from immunoSEQ multiplex PCR, and its TCRdb copy is limited to in-frame clones, with some not included. The sample shows about 340,000 clones, 7% to 10% of them seen only once. About this clone: Its antigen is unknown.

The CDR3 loop spans 17 amino acids. Trimming removed 6 bases from V and 1 base from J, with 23 bases in between. Germline V gene sequence: CDR1 SGHNT, CDR2 YYREEE (reference sequence). Sequenced: central memory CD4+ T cells from blood. The source of this sequence is a man aged 25-40 years with type 1 diabetes. The genes are TRBV5-4 and TRBJ2-7; D gene uncertain. CDR3 in DNA: TGTGCCAGCACGTACCCAGCAGTGGGCCTCAATTCCTACGAGCAGTACTTC. This encodes CASTYPAVGLNSYEQYF.